A selection of T cell receptor beta chains follows, all from one sample in a study of beta chain features in type 1 diabetes. Libraries were prepared by immunoSEQ multiplex PCR; TCRdb keeps only in-frame clonotypes and omits some of them. The sample lists around 15,000 clones, roughly 44% seen once, with 0.45% to 0.65% in the top ten. Sample: stem cell memory CD4+ T cells from blood. The receptor set was obtained from a middle-aged woman in good health. Each CDR3 is given with its conserved first and last residue. Fields, in order: J gene, D gene, clone size, V gene, CDR3 DNA, CDR3 protein. The D gene is left open where the match is weak. Clone size, where shown, is once, few, many, or a class for clones that have expanded.

J gene: TRBJ2-5; D gene: -; clone size: -; V gene: TRBV6-5; CDR3 DNA: TGTGCCAGCAGTGAAGGGAGGCTCCAAGAGACCCAGTACTTC; CDR3 protein: CASSEGRLQETQYF
J gene: TRBJ1-2; D gene: -; clone size: few; V gene: TRBV10-3; CDR3 DNA: TGTGCCATCAGTGAGTGGGAGGGTGGCTACACCTTC; CDR3 protein: CAISEWEGGYTF
J gene: TRBJ1-5; D gene: -; clone size: -; V gene: TRBV2; CDR3 DNA: TGTGCCAGCAGTGAAGCGACACAGCCAGCCCATTTT; CDR3 protein: CASSEATQPAHF
J gene: TRBJ2-2; D gene: TRBD2; clone size: -; V gene: TRBV19; CDR3 DNA: TGTGCCAGTAGTAAGGGACTAGCGGGGCCGAACACCGGGGAGCTGTTTTTT; CDR3 protein: CASSKGLAGPNTGELFF
J gene: TRBJ1-6; D gene: -; clone size: -; V gene: TRBV7-9; CDR3 DNA: TGTGCCAGCAGCCTAGGACAAAATAATTCACCCCTCCACTTT; CDR3 protein: CASSLGQNNSPLHF
J gene: TRBJ2-1; D gene: TRBD2; clone size: -; V gene: TRBV15; CDR3 DNA: TGTGCCACCAGCAGAGAAGGGACTAGCGGGGCCAATGAGCAGTTCTTC; CDR3 protein: CATSREGTSGANEQFF
J gene: TRBJ2-7; D gene: -; clone size: -; V gene: TRBV7-8; CDR3 DNA: TGTGCCAGCAGCTTTACGACTGGAACCTACGAGCAGTACTTC; CDR3 protein: CASSFTTGTYEQYF
J gene: TRBJ2-7; D gene: -; clone size: -; V gene: TRBV2; CDR3 DNA: TGTGCCAGCAGTGAGTCAAGCAGGAGGGGAGAGCAGTACTTC; CDR3 protein: CASSESSRRGEQYF
J gene: TRBJ1-1; D gene: -; clone size: -; V gene: TRBV19; CDR3 DNA: TGTGCCAGTATAGATAGGTGGGAGGACACTGAAGCTTTCTTT; CDR3 protein: CASIDRWEDTEAFF
J gene: TRBJ2-6; D gene: -; clone size: -; V gene: TRBV5-6; CDR3 DNA: TGTGCCAGCAGCCTCCGTGAGGGTAACGTCCTGACTTTC; CDR3 protein: CASSLREGNVLTF
J gene: TRBJ2-1; D gene: -; clone size: -; V gene: TRBV6-6; CDR3 DNA: TGTGCCAGCAGTTACCGTCTGGGGGGCAATGAGCAGTTCTTC; CDR3 protein: CASSYRLGGNEQFF
J gene: TRBJ1-2; D gene: -; clone size: few; V gene: TRBV7-9; CDR3 DNA: TGTGCCAGCAGCACGATTTCAGGGGCTGGCTACACCTTC; CDR3 protein: CASSTISGAGYTF
J gene: TRBJ1-1; D gene: -; clone size: -; V gene: TRBV6-6; CDR3 DNA: TGTGCCAGCAGGAGACCCAGGGGAGGGGCTTTCTTT; CDR3 protein: CASRRPRGGAFF
J gene: TRBJ2-3; D gene: -; clone size: few; V gene: TRBV9; CDR3 DNA: TGTGCCAGCAGCGTAGTGTCTAGCGCCCCCGATACGCAGTATTTT; CDR3 protein: CASSVVSSAPDTQYF
J gene: TRBJ2-1; D gene: TRBD1; clone size: once; V gene: TRBV5-6; CDR3 DNA: TGTGCCAGCAGCTTGCCCGGACAGGGGGCATTGAATGAGCAGTTCTTC; CDR3 protein: CASSLPGQGALNEQFF
J gene: TRBJ2-3; D gene: -; clone size: few; V gene: TRBV4-1; CDR3 DNA: TGCGCCAGCAGCCAGGGGCCCGGGACTAGCACAGATACGCAGTATTTT; CDR3 protein: CASSQGPGTSTDTQYF
J gene: TRBJ2-3; D gene: TRBD1; clone size: -; V gene: TRBV5-4; CDR3 DNA: TGTGCCAGCAGCCCTAGACAGGGTGGTAGCACAGATACGCAGTATTTT; CDR3 protein: CASSPRQGGSTDTQYF